This T cell receptor beta chain was recovered during a study of T cell responses to AZD1222 COVID-19 vaccine. Overall study results and limits: Recipients of AZD1222 seropositive at baseline numbered only 6 or 7.

TCRdb's copy holds only in-frame clones and misses some; the assay was immunoSEQ multiplex PCR. The sample has roughly 180,000 clones; approximately 89% are singletons. Germline CDR1 and CDR2: SGHRS and YFSETQ. V was clipped by 4 bases and J by 8 bases, with 16 bases between them. The CDR3 runs 14 residues. As concerns this clone: What it recognizes is unknown.

This TCR was sampled from an adult who received the AZD1222 COVID-19 vaccine. The V call is TRBV5-1, the J call TRBJ2-1, with D possibly TRBD2 on 5 matching bases. The specimen was peripheral blood, collected 28 days after the second AZD1222 dose. CDR3 nucleotide sequence: TGCGCCAGCAGCCGATTAGCGATTTCTGATGAGCAGTTCTTC. Translation gives CASSRLAISDEQFF. The whole variable domain, remainder taken from reference TRBV5-1 and TRBJ2-1, is KAGVTQTPRYLIKTRGQQVTLSCSPISGHRSVSWYQQTPGQGLQFLFEYFSETQRNKGNFPGRFSGRQFSNSRSEMNVSTLELGDSALYLCASSRLAISDEQFFGPGTRLTVL.